This T cell receptor (beta chain) was retrieved from a study of Tregs in tolerant kidney transplant recipients. Study as a whole: The nonmyeloablative bone marrow transplants came from related graft donors, with transient mixed chimerism.

The study's findings and limits: Tregs expanded with activated donor B cells seemed most donor-specific. Changing PCR primers prevented nucleotide comparison between some patients' samples.

With V trimmed by 5 bases and J by 7 bases, 4 bases remained unmatched. Germline loops: CDR1 SGHVS, CDR2 FNYEAQ. This CDR3 is 14 amino acids long. TCRdb's copy holds only in-frame clones and misses some; the assay was immunoSEQ multiplex PCR. The sample has tens of thousands of clones, 93% seen once. Comments on this clone: Its specificity is unknown.

This TCR was recovered from a human donor who received a combined kidney and bone marrow transplant. Sequences were derived from CD4+ T cells from blood, sampled before the transplant. The chain joins TRBV7-6 to TRBJ2-2; 10 nucleotides agree with TRBD1. In DNA form, the CDR3 reads TGTGCCAGCAGCCCGACAGGGGGCGGCGGGGAGCTGTTTTTT. Its translation is CASSPTGGGGELFF.